This T cell receptor beta chain was sequenced for a study of cytomegalovirus exposure and HLA in healthy donors. The donors belonged to the approximately 120-subject validation cohort, separate from the approximately 670-subject first cohort. Sequencing used immunoSEQ multiplex PCR; TCRdb keeps in-frame clones, though not all of them. Of around 86,000 clones detected, around 93% appear once; the ten largest clones hold approximately 1.1%. The sequence was collected from a woman aged 25 to 39 in good health and CMV-seropositive. The sequenced material came from PBMCs.

The DNA of the CDR3 is TGTGCCAGCAGCTTAGCGTACTCCTACAATGAGCAGTTCTTC. It specifies CASSLAYSYNEQFF. The chain couples TRBV11-2 to TRBJ2-1; no firm D call. Trimming removed 1 base at V and 0 bases at J, with 4 bases between. Germline values: CDR1 SGHAT, CDR2 FQNNGV. The CDR3 sequence is 14 residues long.